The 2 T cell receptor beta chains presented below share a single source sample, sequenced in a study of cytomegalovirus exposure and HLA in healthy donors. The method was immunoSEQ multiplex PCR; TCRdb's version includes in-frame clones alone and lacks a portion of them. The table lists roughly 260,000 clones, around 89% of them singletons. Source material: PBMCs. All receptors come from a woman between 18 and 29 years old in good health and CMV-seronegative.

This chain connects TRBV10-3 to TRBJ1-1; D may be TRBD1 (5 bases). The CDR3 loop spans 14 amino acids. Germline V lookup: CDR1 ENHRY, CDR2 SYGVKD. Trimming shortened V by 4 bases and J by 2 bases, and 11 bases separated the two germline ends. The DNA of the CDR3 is TGTGCCATCAGTGGCGGGGGAGACAACACTGAAGCTTTCTTT. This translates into CAISGGGDNTEAFF.

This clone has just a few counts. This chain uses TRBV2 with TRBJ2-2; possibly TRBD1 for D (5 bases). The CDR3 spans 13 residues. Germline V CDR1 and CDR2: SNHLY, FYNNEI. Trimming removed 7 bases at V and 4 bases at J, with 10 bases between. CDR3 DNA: TGTGCCAGCAAGGACATTGGCACCGGGGAGCTGTTTTTT. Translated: CASKDIGTGELFF.